One sample yielded the 2 T cell receptor beta chains listed below, sequenced in a study of liver allograft versus peripheral blood T cells. About the research overall: Transplanted livers and recipients' peripheral blood had their T cell receptor repertoires compared.

Each CDR3 protein is one row after TCRdb ran MiXCR on the reads. The sample lists fewer than 6,500 distinct CDR3 sequences, about a sixth occurring once. These receptors originate from a human patient who had a liver transplant. Among the T cells, some may be from the graft donor.

This clonotype was counted many times. The CDR3 nucleotides are TGTGCCAGCAGCTTACTAGCGGGAGACGAGTACTTC. This gives the protein CASSLLAGDEYF. V is TRBV7-2 and J is TRBJ2-7, with 10 positions matching TRBD2. V dropped 2 bases and J dropped 11; count of bases not matched to a gene: 3. Germline CDR1 is SGHTA and CDR2 is FQGNSA. This CDR3 has 12 residues.

Relative to its sample, this clonotype is medium-sized. The chain links TRBV10-3 to TRBJ1-1; possibly TRBD1 for D (6 bases). Looked up from germline, CDR1 is ENHRY and CDR2 is SYGVKD. CDR3 size: 12 residues. Trimming cost V 7 bases and J 6 bases, with 12 bases left between them. The DNA for the CDR3 is TGTGCCATCATGGGGCAGGGGCCTGAAGCTTTCTTT. Amino acids: CAIMGQGPEAFF.